Following are 8 T cell receptor beta chains from one sample sequenced in a study of memory CD4+ T cells and cytomegalovirus serostatus. Profiled with immunoSEQ multiplex PCR; TCRdb holds only in-frame clones, not every one. This sample has 35,000 to 45,000 clones; about 73% occur once, and the top ten carry about 0.73%. The sort gate was single viable CD3+CD4+CD8-CD45RO+ cells for memory CD4+ T cells. The sequenced sample was memory CD4+ T cells from blood. The receptor set was obtained from an adult in good health and CMV-seronegative.

The sample holds one count of this clone. This chain connects TRBV5-4 to TRBJ2-1; 9 nucleotides agree with TRBD2. The CDR3 has 16 residues. V was clipped by 2 bases and J by 5 bases; unmatched bases: 8. Per the germline V gene, CDR1 is SGHNT and CDR2 is YYREEE (reference sequence). DNA of the CDR3: TGTGCCAGCAGCTTCCTGGCGGGGGGGCCAAACAATGAGCAGTTCTTC. It yields the protein CASSFLAGGPNNEQFF.

DNA of the CDR3: TGCGCCAGCAGCTTGGGGGAGCGGATCACTGAAGCTTTCTTT. Amino acid sequence: CASSLGERITEAFF. The chain employs TRBV5-1 and TRBJ1-1; no definite D call. CDR1 is SGHRS and CDR2 is YFSETQ in the germline V gene. V lost 0 bases to trimming and J lost 4 bases, with 10 bases between them. CDR3 size: 14 residues. The variable domain in full, completed from reference TRBV5-1 and TRBJ1-1, reads KAGVTQTPRYLIKTRGQQVTLSCSPISGHRSVSWYQQTPGQGLQFLFEYFSETQRNKGNFPGRFSGRQFSNSRSEMNVSTLELGDSALYLCASSLGERITEAFFGQGTRLTVV.

The chain joins TRBV29-1 to TRBJ2-5, with D perhaps matching TRBD1 (5 bases). CDR3 length equals 14 residues. Germline lookup yields CDR1 SQVTM and CDR2 ANQGSEA. The V and J ends lost 2 bases and 1 base respectively, with 11 bases between them. The CDR3 is CSVEKGAVQETQYF. The CDR3, as DNA: TGCAGCGTTGAAAAAGGGGCAGTCCAAGAGACCCAGTACTTC.

The V call is TRBV7-2, the J call TRBJ1-3; D gene unclear. The CDR3 has 14 residues. V was trimmed by 5 bases and J by 2 bases, leaving 10 bases between them. CDR1 SGHTA and CDR2 FQGNSA come from the germline V gene. The CDR3 region is CASSPGGAGNTIYF. CDR3 nucleotide sequence: TGTGCCAGCAGCCCAGGTGGGGCTGGAAACACCATATATTTT.

The gene calls are TRBV27 and TRBJ1-2, with 8 bases fitting TRBD1. V shed 0 bases, J shed 8 bases, and the junction held 14 bases outside the gene matches. The CDR3 is made up of 17 amino acids. Germline CDR1 and CDR2: MNHEY and SMNVEV (reference sequence). CDR3 protein: CASSLSAEGAGGNGYTF. The DNA of the CDR3 is TGTGCCAGCAGTTTATCAGCCGAAGGAGCAGGGGGCAACGGCTACACCTTC.

V is TRBV10-2 and J is TRBJ2-1, with 11 nucleotides matching TRBD2. V shed 8 bases, J shed 10 bases, and the junction held 4 bases outside the gene matches. The germline V gene encodes CDR1 WSHSY and CDR2 SAAADI. The CDR3 has 12 amino acids. The CDR3 bases are TGCGCCAGCGGCAGACTAGCGGGGGAGCAGTTCTTC. Amino acid sequence: CASGRLAGEQFF.

This rearrangement joins TRBV6-1 to TRBJ2-7; 10 nucleotides align to TRBD2. The CDR3 runs 15 residues. The J segment lost 9 bases and the V segment lost 7 bases, leaving 15 bases of the junction unmatched. In germline, CDR1 is MNHNS, CDR2 SASEGT. This chain's CDR3 is CASKPLAGERRGQYF. The DNA of the CDR3 is TGTGCCAGCAAGCCCCTAGCGGGGGAACGCCGGGGGCAGTACTTC.

V gene TRBV19 combines with J gene TRBJ2-3; 7 nucleotides agree with TRBD2. Trimming cost V 5 bases and J 4 bases; bases outside gene matches: 6. The CDR3 is 14 amino acids. Germline assignment: CDR1 LNHDA and CDR2 SQIVND (reference sequence). In nucleotides, the CDR3 is TGTGCCAGTAGTTCGCGACTAGCTGCAGATACGCAGTATTTT. Its protein product is CASSSRLAADTQYF.